This T cell receptor (beta chain) stems from a study of shared clonotypes between healthy human individuals. Study findings and constraints: For sorted subsets, rarefaction showed incomplete sequencing despite large depth.

Measured with immunoSEQ multiplex PCR; TCRdb has only the in-frame clones, and not every one. The sample has a few million clones; nearly 97% are singletons. This clone was picked up one time. Its target is not known. The CDR3 runs 17 residues. V lost 0 bases, J lost 1 base, and 14 bases lay in between. CDR1 is SGDLS, CDR2 YYNGEE, per germline. The sequenced sample was naive CD4+ T cells sorted from blood. Subset meaning: CD45RA+ positively selected. The clonotype was recovered from a man aged 18 to 29 in good health. The chain carries TRBV9 and TRBJ1-5, with D possibly TRBD1 on 6 matching bases. The CDR3 region is CASSVAQWGLSNQPQHF. The CDR3 DNA sequence: TGTGCCAGCAGCGTAGCTCAGTGGGGGCTGAGCAATCAGCCCCAGCATTTT. The whole variable domain, remainder taken from reference TRBV9 and TRBJ1-5, is DSGVTQTPKHLITATGQRVTLRCSPRSGDLSVYWYQQSLDQGLQFLIQYYNGEERAKGNILERFSAQQFPDLHSELNLSSLELGDSALYFCASSVAQWGLSNQPQHFGDGTRLSIL.